Below are 21 T cell receptor beta chains sequenced from a single sample in a study of regulatory T cells in long-lasting Graves disease. Specified time point: newly diagnosed GD, antithyroid drugs for less than 3 months. The TCR library was made from RNA extracted from PBMCs. Libraries of TCR beta came from iRepertoire HTBI primers plus Arm-PCR of CDR3 regions. From the multiplex PCR reads, TCRdb called clonotypes with MiXCR, one entry per CDR3 protein. The repertoire includes 620,000 or so distinct CDR3 sequences, around 15% of them detected once, and 15% to 20% sits in the top ten. In addition, the sample was reused for a study of T cells in Graves' hyperthyroidism and ophthalmopathy.

The sequences come from peripheral blood mononuclear cells (PBMCs), collected at new diagnosis, from a patient treated with antithyroid drugs. Receptors originate from a woman aged 30 to 39 with Graves disease.

CDR3 coding DNA: TGCGCCAGCCGTCTGACCTCAGGGGGCCAAGAGACCCAGTACTTC. This translates into CASRLTSGGQETQYF. V is TRBV5-1 and J is TRBJ2-5; TRBD1 matches at 7 bases. V lost 7 bases to trimming and J lost 1 base; unmatched junction nucleotides: 10. In germline, CDR1 is SGHRS, CDR2 YFSETQ. The CDR3 has 15 amino acids.

This clonotype occurred many times. J is TRBJ2-5 and V is TRBV20-1; 11 bases agree with TRBD2. Germline loops: CDR1 DFQATT, CDR2 SNEGSKA (reference sequence). This CDR3 is 18 amino acids long. V was clipped by 5 bases and J by 5 bases; unmatched bases: 19. The CDR3 DNA follows: TGCAGTGCTTCTCCCGAGGTGGGACTAGCGGACTGGTGGGAGACCCAGTACTTC. Encoded protein: CSASPEVGLADWWETQYF.

At least ten counts were recorded for this clonotype. This chain connects TRBV28 to TRBJ1-2; D is possibly TRBD1 (6 bases). Germline V gene lookup returns CDR1 MDHEN and CDR2 SYDVKM. Trimming cost V 4 bases and J 4 bases, with 10 bases left between them. CDR3 size: 13 residues. The CDR3 protein is CASSSDSAYGYTF. The DNA for the CDR3 is TGTGCCAGCAGTTCGGACAGCGCCTATGGCTACACCTTC.

This clonotype was seen at least ten times. The genes are TRBV7-9 and TRBJ2-5; 7 bases align to TRBD2. CDR3 length equals 13 residues. CDR1 and CDR2 (germline): SEHNR, FQNEAQ (reference sequence). The ends lost 3 bases at V and 4 bases at J; junction bases unmatched: 2. CDR3 bases: TGTGCCAGCAGCTTCAGCGGGACAGAGACCCAGTACTTC. Amino acid sequence: CASSFSGTETQYF.

This clonotype was found many times. This chain joins TRBV27 and TRBJ1-1; D ambiguous. There are 15 residues in the CDR3. CDR1 and CDR2 (germline): MNHEY, SMNVEV (reference sequence). V lost 3 bases to trimming and J lost 6 bases, with 17 bases between them. The CDR3 DNA sequence: TGTGCCAGCAGTTTTCTAGGAGGAGGAATGGCTGAAGCTTTCTTT. Amino acids: CASSFLGGGMAEAFF.

This clonotype has ten or more counts. This chain uses TRBV12-3 or TRBV12-4 with TRBJ2-1; 13 nucleotides line up with TRBD2. The CDR3 sequence is 16 residues long. V shed 2 bases, J shed 5 bases, and the junction held 3 bases outside the gene matches. CDR3 residues: CASSLTSGRANNEQFF. Here the CDR3 DNA reads TGTGCCAGCAGTTTAACTAGCGGGAGGGCCAACAATGAGCAGTTCTTC.

This clonotype was picked up one time. The V call is TRBV7-9, the J call TRBJ1-1, with 11 bases that match TRBD1. Germline CDR1 and CDR2: SEHNR and FQNEAQ (reference sequence). V lost 4 bases to trimming and J lost 7 bases; unmatched junction nucleotides: 2. The CDR3 covers 13 residues. CDR3 sequence: CASSWTGGDEAFF. DNA of the CDR3: TGTGCCAGCAGCTGGACAGGGGGCGATGAAGCTTTCTTT. The full variable domain, in which reference TRBV7-9 and TRBJ1-1 provide the parts outside the CDR3, is DTGVSQNPRHKITKRGQNVTFRCDPISEHNRLYWYRQTLGQGPEFLTYFQNEAQLEKSRLLSDRFSAERPKGSFSTLEIQRTEQGDSAMYLCASSWTGGDEAFFGQGTRLTVV.

The chain carries TRBV18 and TRBJ2-3; D is perhaps TRBD2 (6 bases). From germline, CDR1 is KGHSH and CDR2 LQKENI. This CDR3 contains 15 residues. V lost 5 bases and J lost 1, with 13 bases in between. Written as DNA, the CDR3 is TGTGCCAGCTCAACTACCGGGGGTGGCACAGATACGCAGTATTTT. Protein sequence: CASSTTGGGTDTQYF.

The rearrangement links TRBV29-1 to TRBJ2-3; D may be TRBD1 or TRBD2 (5 bases each). The germline V and J ends were trimmed by 5 bases and 11 bases, with 11 bases remaining between them. CDR1 and CDR2 (germline): SQVTM, ANQGSEA. CDR3 length: 10 amino acids. CDR3 loop: CSVWGTQQYF. The CDR3 DNA is TGCAGCGTTTGGGGGACCCAGCAGTATTTT.

In nucleotides, the CDR3 is TGTGCCAGTAGTATTAGGGGATCCAGGTCCCAGCATTTT. Translation: CASSIRGSRSQHF. V and J are TRBV19 and TRBJ1-5, with D possibly matching TRBD1 (5 bases). The CDR3 consists of 13 residues. V was cut by 3 bases and J by 11 bases, with 14 bases left in between. The germline V gene has CDR1 LNHDA and CDR2 SQIVND (reference sequence).

The chain carries TRBV27 and TRBJ1-6, with D possibly TRBD1 on 5 matching bases. The CDR3 spans 16 residues. CDR1 is MNHEY and CDR2 is SMNVEV in the germline V gene (reference sequence). Trimming took 5 bases from V and 13 from J, leaving 24 bases between them. CDR3 in amino acids: CASSLDEAGLRDPLHF. CDR3 in DNA: TGTGCCAGCAGTCTGGATGAGGCGGGGCTCCGGGATCCCCTCCACTTT.

This clonotype was seen a few times. The J gene is TRBJ2-1, the V gene TRBV5-1; D is uncertain. The CDR3 length is 16 residues. Trimming stripped 1 base from V and 0 bases from J, with 11 bases between. Germline CDR1 SGHRS, CDR2 YFSETQ. The CDR3 DNA is TGCGCCAGCAGCTTGTATGGCCTCGTCTCCTACAATGAGCAGTTCTTC. It encodes CASSLYGLVSYNEQFF.

V and J are TRBV6-1 and TRBJ1-2; 9 nucleotides align to TRBD1. Trimming took 4 bases from V and 3 from J; bases not matched to a gene: 3. CDR3 length: 14 amino acids. CDR1 is MNHNS and CDR2 is SASEGT in the germline V gene. CDR3 coding DNA: TGTGCCAGCAGTGGGGGGGACAGGGACTATGGCTACACCTTC. Translating gives CASSGGDRDYGYTF.

This clonotype was recorded at least ten times. The chain links TRBV12-5 to TRBJ1-1; D is perhaps TRBD1 (6 bases). This CDR3 contains 13 residues. From germline, CDR1 is LGHNT and CDR2 FRNRAP. V gave up 10 bases and J gave up 1 base, with 13 bases separating them. CDR3 protein: CATRYRENTEAFF. CDR3 sequence (DNA): TGTGCTACGCGTTACAGGGAGAACACTGAAGCTTTCTTT.

This clonotype was seen repeatedly, ten times or more. The gene calls are TRBV14 and TRBJ1-1, with TRBD1 as a possible D gene (6 bases). The germline CDR1 and CDR2 sequences are SGHDN and FVKESK. Deletions cut 3 bases from V and 4 bases from J, with 12 bases between. The CDR3 consists of 14 residues. The DNA of the CDR3 is TGTGCCAGCAGCCAGTATGGGGGCCGCACTGAAGCTTTCTTT. It translates to CASSQYGGRTEAFF.

In its sample, this clonotype was seen many times. The chain employs TRBV27 and TRBJ1-5; the D is unclear. Germline V gene lookup returns CDR1 MNHEY and CDR2 SMNVEV (reference sequence). The CDR3 has 15 amino acids. V shed 9 bases and J shed 3 bases, with 18 bases lying between them. CDR3 loop: CASSNSGRYNQPQHF. In DNA form, the CDR3 reads TGTGCCAGTTCAAACAGCGGCAGGTACAATCAGCCCCAGCATTTT.

This clonotype was seen only a few times. This chain joins TRBV19 and TRBJ1-1; D gene uncertain. CDR1 and CDR2 from the germline V gene are LNHDA and SQIVND (reference sequence). The CDR3 length is 14 residues. With 7 bases removed from V and 3 bases from J, the gap between germline ends came to 15 bases. CDR3 sequence reads: CASNDDGVDTEAFF. In DNA form, the CDR3 reads TGTGCCAGTAATGACGACGGGGTGGACACTGAAGCTTTCTTT.

This clonotype occurred many times. The chain is built from TRBV15 and TRBJ1-1; D not certain. V lost 1 base, J lost 10 bases, and 13 bases lay in between. The CDR3 runs to 13 residues. Germline V CDR1 and CDR2: LNHNV, YYDKDF (reference sequence). CDR3 DNA sequence: TGTGCCACCAGCAGAGGAGTGGAGAATAGAGCTTTCTTT. This sequence encodes CATSRGVENRAFF.

This clonotype appeared many times. The chain uses TRBV12-3 or TRBV12-4 and TRBJ2-7; TRBD2 aligns across 10 bases. Trimming took 5 bases from V and 6 from J; bases not matched to a gene: 7. The CDR3 is 14 amino acids. DNA of the CDR3: TGTGCCAGCAGTCCGAGCGGGAGGGCCCCCGAGCAGTACTTC. Amino acid sequence: CASSPSGRAPEQYF.

This clonotype was recorded many times. This chain links TRBV12-3 or TRBV12-4 with TRBJ2-2; TRBD1 matches 8 bases. Unmatched junction bases numbered 7, after V lost 7 bases and J lost 6 bases. The CDR3 length is 14 residues. The CDR3 DNA is TGTGCCAGCACGAGGCCAGGGGGCTCCGGGGAGCTGTTTTTT. It specifies CASTRPGGSGELFF.

V gene TRBV13 combines with J gene TRBJ1-1; possibly TRBD1 for D (5 bases). Germline CDR1 and CDR2: PRHDT and FYEKMQ (reference sequence). The CDR3 totals 13 residues. The germline V and J ends were trimmed by 5 bases and 7 bases, with 14 bases remaining between them. The CDR3 loop is CASSQENRFEAFF. CDR3 in DNA: TGTGCCAGCAGCCAAGAAAACAGGTTTGAAGCTTTCTTT.